What follows are 30 T cell receptor beta chains derived from one specimen sequenced in a study of immune cell composition in non-small cell lung cancer. Sequenced by immunoSEQ multiplex PCR; TCRdb stores in-frame clones only, minus some. The sample carries some 2,600 clones, around three quarters recorded once. Material: lung tumor tissue. Every receptor here comes from a human donor with non-small cell lung cancer.

The chain uses TRBV28 and TRBJ2-3; 12 nucleotides line up with TRBD2. The CDR3 sequence is 16 residues long. The germline CDR1 and CDR2 sequences are MDHEN and SYDVKM. Germline trimming cut 3 bases from V and 5 bases from J; bases unmatched to any gene: 6. The CDR3 loop is CASSLSLAGGQDTQYF. The CDR3 nucleotides read TGTGCCAGCAGTTTGAGCCTAGCGGGAGGGCAAGATACGCAGTATTTT.

V and J are TRBV2 and TRBJ2-3; a possible D gene is TRBD2 (5 bases). V was clipped by 6 bases and J by 0 bases, with 10 bases between them. Germline V gene lookup returns CDR1 SNHLY and CDR2 FYNNEI. There are 14 residues in the CDR3. CDR3 region: CASSASGSTDTQYF. The CDR3 DNA is TGTGCCAGCAGCGCAAGCGGAAGCACAGATACGCAGTATTTT.

The chain is built from TRBV7-9 and TRBJ2-1; the match to TRBD2 covers 9 bases. Germline CDR1 is SEHNR and CDR2 is FQNEAQ (reference sequence). This CDR3 has 17 amino acids. V lost 7 bases and J lost 9; bases outside the gene matches: 19. The CDR3 is CASTQFPLAGTRSEQFF. For the CDR3, the DNA is TGTGCCAGCACCCAGTTCCCCCTAGCGGGAACCCGCAGTGAGCAGTTCTTC.

This chain uses TRBV2 with TRBJ2-5; tentative D call: TRBD2 (5 bases). From germline, CDR1 is SNHLY and CDR2 FYNNEI. V shed 4 bases and J shed 1 base, with 10 bases lying between them. The CDR3 contains 14 residues. The DNA for the CDR3 is TGTGCCAGCAGTGGACGGGGTTTCCAAGAGACCCAGTACTTC. Protein product: CASSGRGFQETQYF.

This clone appeared once. The chain uses TRBV15 and TRBJ2-5, with TRBD2 identical over 8 bases. Per germline, CDR1 LNHNV and CDR2 YYDKDF (reference sequence). With V trimmed by 1 base and J by 6 bases, 4 bases remained unmatched. The CDR3 runs 14 residues. The CDR3 sequence is CATSRAGGGQTQYF. The CDR3, as DNA: TGTGCCACCAGCAGAGCGGGCGGGGGGCAGACCCAGTACTTC.

This chain links TRBV2 with TRBJ2-2, with D possibly being TRBD2 (6 bases). The V and J ends lost 5 bases and 2 bases respectively, with 12 bases between them. The CDR3 is 15 amino acids. The germline gives CDR1 SNHLY, CDR2 FYNNEI. CDR3 in amino acids: CASSSGTLNTGELFF. The CDR3 DNA is TGTGCCAGCAGTTCCGGGACTTTAAACACCGGGGAGCTGTTTTTT. Variable domain in full (rest from reference TRBV2 and TRBJ2-2): EPEVTQTPSHQVTQMGQEVILRCVPISNHLYFYWYRQILGQKVEFLVSFYNNEISEKSEIFDDQFSVERPDGSNFTLKIRSTKLEDSAMYFCASSSGTLNTGELFFGEGSRLTVL.

As to this clone: At one boundary the junction diverges from the germline segment, which might be a read error. The CDR3 DNA reads as TGTGCTAGCAGCTTAGACCGGCAAGAGACCCAGTACTTC. It is translated as CASSLDRQETQYF. V and J are TRBV7-7 and TRBJ2-5, with D unclear. The CDR3 covers 13 residues. Germline V gene sequence: CDR1 SSHAT, CDR2 FNYEAQ (reference sequence).

This chain joins TRBV2 and TRBJ2-2, with D possibly being TRBD1 (6 bases). The length of the CDR3 is 14 residues. The V gene's germline CDR1 is SNHLY and CDR2 FYNNEI. With 8 bases removed from V and 7 bases from J, the gap between germline ends came to 17 bases. CDR3 amino acids: CASGGQGPGGELFF. In nucleotides, the CDR3 is TGTGCCAGCGGGGGCCAGGGGCCGGGCGGGGAGCTGTTTTTT.

This clone showed up just once. The chain employs TRBV2 and TRBJ1-5; 12 bases are a match to TRBD1. The CDR3 extends over 15 amino acids. The J segment lost 6 bases and the V segment lost 5 bases, leaving 5 bases of the junction unmatched. CDR1 and CDR2 from the germline V gene are SNHLY and FYNNEI. CDR3 residues: CASSPGQGAVQPQHF. The CDR3 DNA sequence: TGTGCCAGCAGTCCGGGACAGGGGGCTGTTCAGCCCCAGCATTTT.

This clone was seen more than once but under ten times. The V and J genes are TRBV27 and TRBJ2-2; 16 bases align to TRBD2. Unmatched junction bases numbered 6, after V lost 4 bases and J lost 4 bases. Germline V CDR1 and CDR2: MNHEY, SMNVEV (reference sequence). The CDR3 spans 18 residues. The DNA for the CDR3 is TGTGCCAGCAGTTCGGGACTAGCGGGAGGGCATCGCACCGGGGAGCTGTTTTTT. It yields the protein CASSSGLAGGHRTGELFF.

This chain joins TRBV7-2 and TRBJ1-2; 7 nucleotides match TRBD1. The germline CDR1 and CDR2 sequences are SGHTA and FQGNSA. The ends lost 4 bases at V and 3 bases at J; junction bases unmatched: 11. The CDR3 is made up of 16 amino acids. The CDR3 loop reads CASSSSQGVGYYGYTF. The CDR3 region has the DNA TGTGCCAGCAGCTCAAGCCAGGGGGTAGGATACTATGGCTACACCTTC. The full variable domain, with the rest looked up from reference TRBV7-2 and TRBJ1-2, is GAGVSQSPSNKVTEKGKDVELRCDPISGHTALYWYRQSLGQGLEFLIYFQGNSAPDKSGLPSDRFSAERTGGSVSTLTIQRTQQEDSAVYLCASSSSQGVGYYGYTFGSGTRLTVV.

This sequence joins TRBV7-2 and TRBJ2-2; D gene unclear. Germline V gene lookup returns CDR1 SGHTA and CDR2 FQGNSA. The CDR3 sequence is 14 residues long. Trimming shortened V by 4 bases and J by 5 bases, and 11 bases separated the two germline ends. Here the CDR3 reads CASSSLTVTGELFF. The CDR3 bases are TGTGCCAGCAGCTCACTTACAGTTACCGGGGAGCTGTTTTTT.

The chain carries TRBV23-1 and TRBJ2-1, with TRBD2 identical over 10 bases. TRBV23-1 is sorted into the ORF group, with uncertain function. This CDR3 is 18 amino acids long. V lost 8 bases, J lost 0 bases, and 13 bases stayed unmatched. The CDR3 sequence is CASRSLSGRAGSYNEQFF. CDR3 bases: TGCGCCAGCCGCTCTCTCAGCGGGAGGGCTGGCTCCTACAATGAGCAGTTCTTC.

The V call is TRBV4-3, the J call TRBJ2-1; 8 positions agree with TRBD2. CDR1 and CDR2 (germline): LGHNA, YSLEER. The CDR3 is 16 amino acids. Losses at the gene ends were 1 base for V and 7 bases for J; bases not matched to a gene: 9. CDR3 region: CASSQVPAGVGNEQFF. The CDR3 DNA reads as TGCGCCAGCAGCCAAGTCCCAGCGGGAGTTGGAAATGAGCAGTTCTTC.

The chain joins TRBV7-8 to TRBJ2-7; D remains ambiguous. Trimming shortened V by 5 bases and J by 4 bases, and 12 bases separated the two germline ends. The CDR3 contains 13 residues. Germline assignment: CDR1 SGHVS and CDR2 FQNEAQ. The CDR3 region is CASSPSLTYEQYF. CDR3 sequence (DNA): TGTGCCAGCAGCCCCTCACTTACGTACGAGCAGTACTTC.

V gene TRBV11-3 combines with J gene TRBJ2-7; D might be TRBD2 (6 bases). The CDR3 has 13 residues. V was pared by 5 bases and J by 3 bases, with 11 bases between. The germline V gene encodes CDR1 SGHNT and CDR2 YENEEA. This chain's CDR3 is CASSLGAGYEQYF. The CDR3 DNA sequence: TGTGCCAGCAGCCTAGGAGCGGGCTACGAGCAGTACTTC. Based on the CDR3 plus reference TRBV11-3 and TRBJ2-7, the full variable domain is EAGVVQSPRYKIIEKKQPVAFWCNPISGHNTLYWYLQNLGQGPELLIRYENEEAVDDSQLPKDRFSAERLKGVDSTLKIQPAELGDSAVYLCASSLGAGYEQYFGPGTRLTVT.

The CDR3 loop is CASSVGGDSEAFF. CDR3 bases: TGTGCCAGCAGCGTAGGGGGGGACAGTGAAGCTTTCTTT. The rearrangement links TRBV9 to TRBJ1-1; TRBD1 agrees at 7 bases. The junction had 3 bases not matched to a gene; V was cut back by 0 bases and J by 7 bases. CDR1 is SGDLS and CDR2 is YYNGEE in the germline V gene. This CDR3 is 13 amino acids long.

The chain employs TRBV6-5 and TRBJ2-1; 10 bases map to TRBD2. J was trimmed by 8 bases and V by 10 bases; bases with no gene match: 14. In germline, CDR1 is MNHEY, CDR2 SVGAGI. The CDR3 extends over 15 amino acids. The CDR3 is CATRGASAGGDEQFF. The CDR3, as DNA: TGTGCCACCAGAGGTGCCTCAGCGGGGGGGGATGAGCAGTTCTTC.

The chain couples TRBV29-1 to TRBJ2-1; 13 bases match TRBD2. The CDR3 covers 14 residues. Trimming took 2 bases from V and 7 from J; bases not matched to a gene: 2. The germline CDR1 and CDR2 sequences are SQVTM and ANQGSEA. For the CDR3, the DNA is TGCAGCGTTGAAACTAGCGGGAGGGAGAATGAGCAGTTCTTC. Translating it yields CSVETSGRENEQFF.

DNA of the CDR3: TGTGCCAGCAGTTTAATCGGGGAGCTGTTTTTT. As protein: CASSLIGELFF. The V call is TRBV6-8, the J call TRBJ2-2, with D hard to call. The germline gives CDR1 MNHGY, CDR2 SAAAGT. The CDR3 covers 11 residues. Trimming took 4 bases from V and 7 from J, leaving 4 bases between them.

The chain links TRBV7-2 to TRBJ1-1, with no clear D. V shed 4 bases and J shed 5 bases, with 17 bases lying between them. Germline CDR1 reads SGHTA; CDR2 reads FQGNSA. The CDR3 contains 15 residues. The CDR3 DNA is TGTGCCAGCAGCTATTGGGCGGGAGAAGGGACTGAAGCTTTCTTT. It specifies CASSYWAGEGTEAFF. The complete variable domain, with remaining parts taken from reference TRBV7-2 and TRBJ1-1, reads GAGVSQSPSNKVTEKGKDVELRCDPISGHTALYWYRQSLGQGLEFLIYFQGNSAPDKSGLPSDRFSAERTGGSVSTLTIQRTQQEDSAVYLCASSYWAGEGTEAFFGQGTRLTVV.

This chain joins TRBV5-5 and TRBJ2-5, with TRBD1 as a possible D gene (6 bases). V gave up 0 bases and J gave up 0 bases, with 9 bases separating them. CDR3 size: 15 residues. Germline lookup yields CDR1 SGHKS and CDR2 YYEKEE (reference sequence). CDR3 coding DNA: TGTGCCAGCAGCTTGGAAGGGGGACACCAAGAGACCCAGTACTTC. Translating gives CASSLEGGHQETQYF.

The rearrangement uses TRBV7-2 and TRBJ1-1; 9 bases are a match to TRBD1. The V and J ends lost 5 bases and 4 bases, in that order; junction bases with no gene match: 5. The CDR3 totals 14 residues. The germline gives CDR1 SGHTA, CDR2 FQGNSA. CDR3: CASSPGTGSTEAFF. The CDR3 nucleotides are TGTGCCAGCAGCCCTGGGACAGGGAGCACTGAAGCTTTCTTT.

The gene calls are TRBV7-8 and TRBJ2-4, with 11 bases matching TRBD2. The CDR3 is 18 residues long. Germline V lookup: CDR1 SGHVS, CDR2 FQNEAQ. V shed 2 bases and J 6 bases; nucleotides not matched to a gene: 12. CDR3 nucleotide sequence: TGTGCCAGCAGCTTATTATTGACGACTAGCGGGACCACAAACATTCAGTACTTC. Residues: CASSLLLTTSGTTNIQYF.

This clone was counted only a few times. This chain uses TRBV27 with TRBJ2-6; TRBD1 might be the D (5 bases). This CDR3 comprises 16 residues. V lost 5 bases, J lost 1 base, and 12 bases lay in between. Germline V lookup: CDR1 MNHEY, CDR2 SMNVEV (reference sequence). The DNA for the CDR3 is TGTGCCAGCAGTAAGTTTCCAGGGTCTGGGGCCAACGTCCTGACTTTC. Protein sequence: CASSKFPGSGANVLTF.

This clone turned up a few times. The chain joins TRBV28 to TRBJ2-7; D might be TRBD2 (5 bases). This CDR3 is built from 12 residues. The V end was cut by 6 bases, the J end by 9 bases, with 15 bases between. CDR1 and CDR2 from the germline V gene are MDHEN and SYDVKM. The CDR3 sequence is CASSDPRGGQYF. CDR3 DNA: TGTGCCAGCAGCGACCCCCGCGGAGGGCAGTACTTC.

V and J are TRBV7-2 and TRBJ1-3; D is uncertain. The germline V gene encodes CDR1 SGHTA and CDR2 FQGNSA. The length of the CDR3 is 16 residues. V dropped 5 bases and J dropped 7 bases, with 21 bases sitting between them. The CDR3 is CASSQSIGSSGNTIYF. The CDR3 DNA reads as TGTGCCAGCAGCCAAAGCATAGGGAGCTCCGGGAACACCATATATTTT.

The chain has TRBV7-9 and TRBJ1-2, with 10 bases lining up with TRBD1. V shed 4 bases, J shed 8 bases, and the junction held 10 bases outside the gene matches. The CDR3 has 15 residues. The germline CDR1 and CDR2 sequences are SEHNR and FQNEAQ (reference sequence). Here the CDR3 reads CASSSPDRGLRGYTF. The CDR3 nucleotides are TGTGCCAGCAGCTCCCCTGACAGGGGGCTTCGAGGCTACACCTTC.

The V gene is TRBV7-3, the J gene TRBJ2-5, with a tentative D call TRBD1 (6 bases). The V and J ends lost 1 base and 5 bases respectively, with 11 bases between them. CDR3 length: 14 residues. Looked up from germline, CDR1 is SGHTA and CDR2 is FQGTGA. As DNA, the CDR3 is TGTGCCAGCAGCTTAAAAGGGGGTGGGGAGACCCAGTACTTC. Translation gives CASSLKGGGETQYF.

The chain combines TRBV28 with TRBJ2-3, with a possible D match to TRBD2 (6 bases). With 4 bases removed from V and 1 base from J, the gap between germline ends came to 12 bases. Germline V gene data show CDR1 as MDHEN and CDR2 as SYDVKM. This CDR3 has 15 residues. The CDR3 here is CASSSASDRTDTQYF. The CDR3 bases are TGTGCCAGCAGTTCGGCTAGCGATCGCACAGATACGCAGTATTTT.